A selection of T cell receptor beta chains follows, all from one sample in a study of identifying expanded T cells in peripheral blood. The repertoire was sequenced with immunoSEQ multiplex PCR; TCRdb's copy has only in-frame clones and lacks some. The data hold about 78,000 clones, with 88% observed a single time. The specimen was blood. The source is a person aged 18 to 75 in good health. Both conserved end residues are part of each CDR3. The order of the fields is D gene, J gene, CDR3 length, V gene, clone size, CDR3 protein, CDR3 DNA. D genes are given only for firm matches. Clone size, where shown, is once, few, many, or a class for clones that have expanded.

D gene: -; J gene: TRBJ1-1; CDR3 length: 15; V gene: TRBV6-5; clone size: -; CDR3 protein: CASSKDLRRYTETFF; CDR3 DNA: TGTGCCAGCAGTAAGGACCTTCGTCGATACACTGAAACTTTCTTT
D gene: -; J gene: TRBJ1-4; CDR3 length: 14; V gene: TRBV11-2; clone size: -; CDR3 protein: CASRQGRTNEKLFF; CDR3 DNA: TGTGCCAGCAGACAAGGACGGACTAATGAAAAACTGTTTTTT
D gene: -; J gene: TRBJ2-5; CDR3 length: 11; V gene: TRBV20-1; clone size: -; CDR3 protein: CSARQAEVQYF; CDR3 DNA: TGCAGTGCTCGCCAAGCGGAGGTCCAGTACTTC
D gene: -; J gene: TRBJ2-7; CDR3 length: 13; V gene: TRBV7-8; clone size: -; CDR3 protein: CASSLVERREQYF; CDR3 DNA: TGTGCCAGCAGCTTAGTTGAGCGCCGCGAGCAGTACTTC
D gene: -; J gene: TRBJ1-1; CDR3 length: 12; V gene: TRBV29-1; clone size: once; CDR3 protein: CSANRVNTEAFF; CDR3 DNA: TGCAGCGCAAACAGGGTTAACACTGAAGCTTTCTTT
D gene: -; J gene: TRBJ2-1; CDR3 length: 14; V gene: TRBV9; clone size: -; CDR3 protein: CASSPSPEGLRQFF; CDR3 DNA: TGTGCCAGCAGCCCCTCGCCTGAGGGCCTAAGGCAGTTCTTC
D gene: -; J gene: TRBJ2-7; CDR3 length: 17; V gene: TRBV5-1; clone size: -; CDR3 protein: CASSFSGDRSLFHEQYF; CDR3 DNA: TGCGCCAGCAGCTTTAGTGGCGACAGGTCCCTTTTCCACGAGCAGTACTTC
D gene: TRBD1; J gene: TRBJ1-2; CDR3 length: 13; V gene: TRBV28; clone size: once; CDR3 protein: CASRTGVNYGYTF; CDR3 DNA: TGTGCCAGCAGGACAGGGGTCAACTATGGCTACACCTTC
D gene: TRBD1; J gene: TRBJ1-6; CDR3 length: 15; V gene: TRBV9; clone size: -; CDR3 protein: CASIRRTGWNSPLHF; CDR3 DNA: TGTGCCAGCATAAGACGGACAGGGTGGAATTCACCCCTCCACTTT
D gene: -; J gene: TRBJ1-1; CDR3 length: 16; V gene: TRBV7-8; clone size: -; CDR3 protein: CASSHGFSGTNTEAFF; CDR3 DNA: TGTGCCAGCAGCCACGGGTTTTCCGGGACCAACACTGAAGCTTTCTTT
D gene: -; J gene: TRBJ2-7; CDR3 length: 15; V gene: TRBV7-9; clone size: -; CDR3 protein: CASSLGLGEWDEQYF; CDR3 DNA: TGTGCCAGCAGCTTAGGACTTGGGGAATGGGACGAGCAGTACTTC
D gene: -; J gene: TRBJ1-1; CDR3 length: 16; V gene: TRBV14; clone size: -; CDR3 protein: CASSPRGAGMNTEAFF; CDR3 DNA: TGTGCCAGCAGCCCCCGGGGAGCGGGCATGAACACTGAAGCTTTCTTT
D gene: -; J gene: TRBJ2-5; CDR3 length: 14; V gene: TRBV30; clone size: -; CDR3 protein: CAWNEGTYGETQYF; CDR3 DNA: TGTGCCTGGAATGAAGGGACGTACGGGGAGACCCAGTACTTC
D gene: -; J gene: TRBJ1-6; CDR3 length: 15; V gene: TRBV2; clone size: -; CDR3 protein: CASRESGPYNSPLHF; CDR3 DNA: TGTGCCAGCAGAGAATCCGGTCCCTATAATTCACCCCTCCACTTT
D gene: TRBD2; J gene: TRBJ2-5; CDR3 length: 15; V gene: TRBV7-2; clone size: -; CDR3 protein: CASSFQRGGGETQYF; CDR3 DNA: TGTGCCAGCAGCTTCCAGCGGGGGGGCGGCGAGACCCAGTACTTC
D gene: -; J gene: TRBJ1-2; CDR3 length: 12; V gene: TRBV29-1; clone size: -; CDR3 protein: CSSRAGADGYTF; CDR3 DNA: TGCAGCTCCCGGGCGGGGGCTGATGGCTACACCTTC
D gene: -; J gene: TRBJ1-1; CDR3 length: 13; V gene: TRBV5-4; clone size: -; CDR3 protein: CASSLLGNTEAFF; CDR3 DNA: TGTGCCAGCAGCTTGTTAGGGAACACTGAAGCTTTCTTT
D gene: -; J gene: TRBJ2-7; CDR3 length: 15; V gene: TRBV18; clone size: many; CDR3 protein: CASSPEGVGSYEQYF; CDR3 DNA: TGTGCCAGCTCACCAGAGGGTGTTGGTTCCTACGAGCAGTACTTC
D gene: -; J gene: TRBJ1-2; CDR3 length: 14; V gene: TRBV7-8; clone size: -; CDR3 protein: CASSLGGQPYGYTF; CDR3 DNA: TGTGCCAGCAGCTTAGGGGGTCAGCCCTATGGCTACACCTTC
D gene: TRBD1; J gene: TRBJ1-6; CDR3 length: 16; V gene: TRBV6-5; clone size: once; CDR3 protein: CASSYPIGTGNSPLHF; CDR3 DNA: TGTGCCAGCAGTTACCCTATCGGGACAGGGAATTCACCCCTCCACTTT
D gene: -; J gene: TRBJ1-5; CDR3 length: 15; V gene: TRBV18; clone size: -; CDR3 protein: CASSPAGVRNQPQHF; CDR3 DNA: TGTGCCAGCTCCCCTGCCGGGGTTCGCAATCAGCCCCAGCATTTT
D gene: -; J gene: TRBJ1-1; CDR3 length: 14; V gene: TRBV10-1; clone size: -; CDR3 protein: CASSPGTANTEAFF; CDR3 DNA: TGCGCCAGCAGCCCAGGGACCGCGAACACTGAAGCTTTCTTT
D gene: -; J gene: TRBJ1-6; CDR3 length: 18; V gene: TRBV7-2; clone size: -; CDR3 protein: CASSPFGPGAAYNSPLHF; CDR3 DNA: -
D gene: -; J gene: TRBJ2-5; CDR3 length: 15; V gene: TRBV10-2; clone size: -; CDR3 protein: CASSDPGQQTETQYF; CDR3 DNA: TGCGCCAGCAGTGACCCGGGACAACAAACAGAGACCCAGTACTTC